These 12 T cell receptor beta chains share one sample of origin, sequenced in a study of cytomegalovirus exposure and HLA in healthy donors. This PCR relied on a set of 60 Vbeta primers and 13 Jbeta primers. TCRdb's copy holds only in-frame clones and misses some; the assay was immunoSEQ multiplex PCR. The sample data list about 74,000 clones. Material for sequencing was PBMCs. These receptors were obtained from a female donor in good health and CMV-seropositive.

This sequence joins TRBV6-5 and TRBJ1-1, with 8 bases fitting TRBD1. The J segment lost 2 bases and the V segment lost 8 bases, leaving 4 bases of the junction unmatched. This CDR3 contains 13 residues. Per the germline V gene, CDR1 is MNHEY and CDR2 is SVGAGI. CDR3 nucleotides: TGTGCCAGCGGAGACAGGGGAAACACTGAAGCTTTCTTT. This sequence encodes CASGDRGNTEAFF.

V is TRBV20-1 and J is TRBJ1-1; D perhaps matches TRBD1 (5 bases). The germline V gene has CDR1 DFQATT and CDR2 SNEGSKA (reference sequence). V was shortened by 5 bases and J by 6 bases, with 10 bases between the two germline ends. The CDR3 is made up of 11 amino acids. CDR3 nucleotides: TGCAGTGCTGTAGGGGAATCTGAAGCTTTCTTT. Translation gives CSAVGESEAFF.

V and J are TRBV13 and TRBJ2-7; D ambiguous. Per the germline V gene, CDR1 is PRHDT and CDR2 is FYEKMQ (reference sequence). This CDR3 comprises 12 residues. The V gene lost 0 bases and the J gene lost 7 bases, with 7 bases spanning the gap. The CDR3 DNA sequence: TGTGCCAGCAGCTTAGGGGCAGGAGAGCAGTACTTC. Its protein product is CASSLGAGEQYF.

The genes are TRBV7-2 and TRBJ2-7; TRBD1 aligns across 7 bases. Looked up from germline, CDR1 is SGHTA and CDR2 is FQGNSA. CDR3 length: 12 residues. Trimming removed 2 bases from V and 7 bases from J; junction bases left unmatched: 2. CDR3 DNA sequence: TGTGCCAGCAGCTTAACAGGGGTTGAGCAGTACTTC. Residues: CASSLTGVEQYF.

The gene calls are TRBV5-5 and TRBJ1-1; D ambiguous. The germline gives CDR1 SGHKS, CDR2 YYEKEE (reference sequence). Trimming took 1 base from V and 9 from J, leaving 10 bases between them. The CDR3 covers 12 residues. CDR3 amino acids: CASSLWGDQAFF. In nucleotides, the CDR3 is TGTGCCAGCAGCTTGTGGGGAGACCAAGCTTTCTTT.

The V call is TRBV28, the J call TRBJ2-7; TRBD2 matches 9 bases. V shed 6 bases, J shed 3 bases, and the junction held 12 bases outside the gene matches. CDR1 MDHEN and CDR2 SYDVKM come from the germline V gene. The CDR3 is 16 amino acids. In DNA form, the CDR3 reads TGTGCCAGCAGCGCTTCTAGCGGGATGATATTCTACGAGCAGTACTTC. It codes for CASSASSGMIFYEQYF.

The V and J genes are TRBV7-2 and TRBJ2-1, with TRBD1 matching 10 bases. With 5 bases clipped from V and 1 base from J, the junction kept 2 bases outside the gene matches. Looked up from germline, CDR1 is SGHTA and CDR2 is FQGNSA. The CDR3 length is 15 residues. CDR3 loop: CASSRTGGSYNEQFF. The CDR3 bases are TGTGCCAGCAGCCGGACAGGGGGGTCCTACAATGAGCAGTTCTTC. The full variable domain, rest sourced from reference TRBV7-2 and TRBJ2-1, is GAGVSQSPSNKVTEKGKDVELRCDPISGHTALYWYRQSLGQGLEFLIYFQGNSAPDKSGLPSDRFSAERTGGSVSTLTIQRTQQEDSAVYLCASSRTGGSYNEQFFGPGTRLTVL.

This chain uses TRBV6-1 with TRBJ2-1; the match to TRBD2 covers 7 bases. The germline CDR1 and CDR2 sequences are MNHNS and SASEGT. The CDR3 spans 16 residues. J lost 10 bases, V lost 4 bases, and 16 bases had no gene match. CDR3 DNA sequence: TGTGCCAGCAGTGCAGGGCGGGGGTCGTTTTCCCCCGAGCAGTTCTTC. Its protein is CASSAGRGSFSPEQFF.

This chain connects TRBV19 to TRBJ1-5; unclear D gene. From germline, CDR1 is LNHDA and CDR2 SQIVND (reference sequence). The V end lost 3 bases, the J end lost 1 base, and 19 bases lay between the germline ends. The CDR3 sequence is 18 residues long. CDR3 region: CASSINAGSRTSNQPQHF. As DNA, the CDR3 is TGTGCCAGTAGTATTAACGCAGGATCGAGAACGAGCAATCAGCCCCAGCATTTT.

The DNA for the CDR3 is TGTGCCAGCAGCCACTCGGACAGGGAGAGGGTTCAGTACTTC. Protein: CASSHSDRERVQYF. J is TRBJ2-4 and V is TRBV5-6, with 8 bases fitting TRBD1. The junction had 11 bases not matched to a gene; V was cut back by 4 bases and J by 11 bases. Germline values: CDR1 SGHDT, CDR2 YYEEEE. The CDR3 loop spans 14 amino acids.

The chain couples TRBV6-5 to TRBJ1-2; 11 bases align to TRBD1. The CDR3 is 16 residues long. From germline, CDR1 is MNHEY and CDR2 SVGAGI. V shed 0 bases, J shed 4 bases, and the junction held 4 bases outside the gene matches. The CDR3, as DNA: TGTGCCAGCAGTTACTCCGGACAGGGGGCTGGCTATGGCTACACCTTC. It specifies CASSYSGQGAGYGYTF.

The rearrangement uses TRBV4-2 and TRBJ1-1, with D hard to call. With 0 bases removed from V and 5 bases from J, the gap between germline ends came to 13 bases. The germline V gene encodes CDR1 LGHNA and CDR2 YNFKEQ. This CDR3 is 15 amino acids long. The CDR3 DNA reads as TGTGCCAGCAGCCAAGATCAGAGCCCGGGGACTGAAGCTTTCTTT. Its protein is CASSQDQSPGTEAFF.